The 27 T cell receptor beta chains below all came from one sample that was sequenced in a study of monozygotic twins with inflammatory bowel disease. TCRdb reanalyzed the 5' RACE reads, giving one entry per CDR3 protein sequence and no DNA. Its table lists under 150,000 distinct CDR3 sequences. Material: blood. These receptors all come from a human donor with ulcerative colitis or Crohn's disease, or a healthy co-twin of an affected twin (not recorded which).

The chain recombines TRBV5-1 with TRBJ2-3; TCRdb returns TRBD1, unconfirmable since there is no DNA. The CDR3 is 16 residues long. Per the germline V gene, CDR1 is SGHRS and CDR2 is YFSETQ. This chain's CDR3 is CASSLAGGQVTDTQYF.

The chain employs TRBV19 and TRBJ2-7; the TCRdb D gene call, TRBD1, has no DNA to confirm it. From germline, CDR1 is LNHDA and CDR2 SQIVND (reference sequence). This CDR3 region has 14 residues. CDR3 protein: CASSIETANYEQYF.

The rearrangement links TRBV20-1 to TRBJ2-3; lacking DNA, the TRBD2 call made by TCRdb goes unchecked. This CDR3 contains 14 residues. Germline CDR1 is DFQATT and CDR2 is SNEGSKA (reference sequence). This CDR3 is CSALAGVYTDTQYF.

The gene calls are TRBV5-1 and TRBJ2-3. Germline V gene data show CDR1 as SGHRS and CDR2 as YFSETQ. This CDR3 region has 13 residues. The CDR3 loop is CASRGPIADTQYF.

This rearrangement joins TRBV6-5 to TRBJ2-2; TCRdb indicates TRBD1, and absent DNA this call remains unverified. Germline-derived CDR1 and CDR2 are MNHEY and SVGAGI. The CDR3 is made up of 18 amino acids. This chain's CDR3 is CASSYFSPQGTDTGELFF.

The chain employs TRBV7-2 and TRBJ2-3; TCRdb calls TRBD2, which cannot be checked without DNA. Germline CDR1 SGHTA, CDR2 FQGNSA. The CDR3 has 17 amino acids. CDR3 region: CASSLAGTSGGTDTQYF.

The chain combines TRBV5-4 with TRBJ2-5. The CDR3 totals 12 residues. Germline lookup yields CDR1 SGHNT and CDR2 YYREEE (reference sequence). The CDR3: CASRYPTGAQYF.

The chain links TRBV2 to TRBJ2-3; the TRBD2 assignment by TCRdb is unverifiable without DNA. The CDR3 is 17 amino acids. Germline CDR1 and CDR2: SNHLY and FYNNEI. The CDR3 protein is CASSEVAAGADTDTQYF.

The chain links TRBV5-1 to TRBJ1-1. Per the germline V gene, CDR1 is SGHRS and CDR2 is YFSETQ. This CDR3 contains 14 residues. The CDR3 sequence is CASSFKESNTEAFF.

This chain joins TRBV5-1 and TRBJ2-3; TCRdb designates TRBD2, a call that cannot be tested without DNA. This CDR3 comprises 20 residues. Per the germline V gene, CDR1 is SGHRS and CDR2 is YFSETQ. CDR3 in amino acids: CASSSPGLAGARRITDTQYF.

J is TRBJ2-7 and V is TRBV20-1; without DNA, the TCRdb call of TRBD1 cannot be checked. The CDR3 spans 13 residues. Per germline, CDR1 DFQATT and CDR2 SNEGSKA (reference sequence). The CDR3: CSASRGGPYEQYF.

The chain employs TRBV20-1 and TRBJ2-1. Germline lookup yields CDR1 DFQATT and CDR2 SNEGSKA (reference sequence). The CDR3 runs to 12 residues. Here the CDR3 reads CSARTDYNEQFF.

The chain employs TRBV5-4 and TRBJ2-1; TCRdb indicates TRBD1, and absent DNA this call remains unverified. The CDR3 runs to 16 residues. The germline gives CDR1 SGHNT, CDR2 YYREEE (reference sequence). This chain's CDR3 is CASSAPTGTDYNEQFF.

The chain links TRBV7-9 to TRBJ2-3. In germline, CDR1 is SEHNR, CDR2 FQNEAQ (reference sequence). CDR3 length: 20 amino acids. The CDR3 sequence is CASSLVYSIWDSTVTDTQYF.

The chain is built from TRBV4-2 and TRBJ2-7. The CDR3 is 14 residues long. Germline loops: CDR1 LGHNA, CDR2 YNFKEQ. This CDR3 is CASSQDRGTYEQYF.

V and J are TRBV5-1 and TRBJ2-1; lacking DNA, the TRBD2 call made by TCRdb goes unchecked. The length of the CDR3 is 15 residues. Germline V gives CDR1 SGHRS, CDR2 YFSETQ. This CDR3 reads CASSLWTSGVDEQFF.

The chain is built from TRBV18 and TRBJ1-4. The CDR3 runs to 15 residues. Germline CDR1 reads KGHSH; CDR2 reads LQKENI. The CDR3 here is CASSPDPMANEKLFF.

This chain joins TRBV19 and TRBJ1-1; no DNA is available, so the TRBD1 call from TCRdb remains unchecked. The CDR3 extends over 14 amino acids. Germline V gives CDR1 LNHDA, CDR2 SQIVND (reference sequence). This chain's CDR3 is CASSVRDSDTEAFF.

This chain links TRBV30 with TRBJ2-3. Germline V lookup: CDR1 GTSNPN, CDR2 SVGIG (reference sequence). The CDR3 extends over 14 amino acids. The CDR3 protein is CAWSEGTTTDTQYF. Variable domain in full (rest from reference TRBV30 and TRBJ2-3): SQTIHQWPATLVQPVGSPLSLECTVEGTSNPNLYWYRQAAGRGLQLLFYSVGIGQISSEVPQNLSASRPQDRQFILSSKKLLLSDSGFYLCAWSEGTTTDTQYFGPGTRLTVL.

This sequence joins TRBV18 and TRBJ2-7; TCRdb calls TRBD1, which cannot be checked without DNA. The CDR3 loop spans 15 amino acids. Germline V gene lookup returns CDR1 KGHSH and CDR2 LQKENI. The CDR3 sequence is CASQQGLSGTYEQYF.

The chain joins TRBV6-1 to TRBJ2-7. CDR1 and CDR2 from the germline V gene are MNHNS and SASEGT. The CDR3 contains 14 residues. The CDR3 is CASRMDPYSYEQYF.

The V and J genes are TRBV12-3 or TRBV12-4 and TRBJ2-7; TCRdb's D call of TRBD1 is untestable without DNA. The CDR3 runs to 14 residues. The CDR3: CASSLDLGGSEQYF.

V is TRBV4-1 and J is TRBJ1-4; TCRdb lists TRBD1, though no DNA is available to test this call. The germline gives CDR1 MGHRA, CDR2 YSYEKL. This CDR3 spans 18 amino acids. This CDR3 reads CASSQRYWGQTTDEKLFF.

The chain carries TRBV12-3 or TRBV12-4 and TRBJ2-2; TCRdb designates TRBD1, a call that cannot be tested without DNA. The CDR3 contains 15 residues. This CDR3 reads CASRGTTENTGELFF.

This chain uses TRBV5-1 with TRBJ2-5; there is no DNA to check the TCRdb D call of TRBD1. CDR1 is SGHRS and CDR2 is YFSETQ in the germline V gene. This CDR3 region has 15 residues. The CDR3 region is CASSRGQGIQETQYF. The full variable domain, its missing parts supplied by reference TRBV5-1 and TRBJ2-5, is KAGVTQTPRYLIKTRGQQVTLSCSPISGHRSVSWYQQTPGQGLQFLFEYFSETQRNKGNFPGRFSGRQFSNSRSEMNVSTLELGDSALYLCASSRGQGIQETQYFGPGTRLLVL.

The CDR3 is CASSLVRGPSYEQYF. V gene TRBV28 combines with J gene TRBJ2-7; TCRdb proposes TRBD1, but this gene call is untestable without DNA. This CDR3 has 15 amino acids. CDR1 is MDHEN and CDR2 is SYDVKM in the germline V gene.

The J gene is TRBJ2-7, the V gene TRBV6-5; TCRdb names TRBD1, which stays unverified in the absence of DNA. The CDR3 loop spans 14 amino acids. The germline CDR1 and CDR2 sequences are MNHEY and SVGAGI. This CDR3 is CASRGTGNSYEQYF.